The source of this TCR beta chain is a study of shared clonotypes between healthy human individuals. About the research overall: The composition of the donors was a couple of women and a few men aged 18 to 49. Study conclusions and caveats: Only a few donors were included, so the genetic and exposure-history diversity represented was limited. Donor clonotype sharing was expected to depend on sequencing depth.

V was trimmed by 1 base and J by 6 bases, leaving 7 bases between them. The V gene's germline CDR1 is SGHDT and CDR2 YYEEEE. The CDR3 totals 13 residues. Per the original data handling: Junction-only sequences produced by ImmunoSEQ had no quality scores, so filtering differed. Clones were sequenced by immunoSEQ multiplex PCR, and TCRdb holds only the in-frame ones, with some missing. Clone size and V and J calls were adopted from that table, with D and trimming inferred from the DNA. The profile shows hundreds of thousands of clones, around 81% of them singletons. Concerning this clone itself: Its antigen remains unknown.

Sequencing was performed on PBMCs. V and J are TRBV5-6 and TRBJ2-2, with a tentative D call TRBD2 (6 bases). This TCR came from a woman between 40 and 55 years old in good health. Some clones in this sample may be carry-over from other donors' samples. CDR3 nucleotides: TGTGCCAGCAGCTTGTGGGGGGCCGGGGAGCTGTTTTTT. Protein sequence: CASSLWGAGELFF.